This TCR beta chain was captured in a study of cytomegalovirus exposure and HLA in healthy donors. 60 Vbeta and 13 Jbeta primers were used in PCR. TCRdb's copy holds only in-frame clones and misses some; the assay was immunoSEQ multiplex PCR. The sample holds about 140,000 clones, roughly 80% seen once. Germline V lookup: CDR1 KGHSH, CDR2 LQKENI. With 5 bases clipped from V and 4 bases from J, the junction kept 2 bases outside the gene matches. This CDR3 comprises 13 residues. The rearrangement links TRBV18 to TRBJ1-5; TRBD1 aligns across 7 bases. The sample was PBMCs. The source is a man younger than 45 in good health and CMV-seronegative. Here the CDR3 reads CASSADRNQPQHF. CDR3 sequence (DNA): TGTGCCAGCTCAGCGGACAGGAATCAGCCCCAGCATTTT.